This T cell receptor (beta chain) was found in a study of shared clonotypes between healthy human individuals. Across the study: CD4 naive and memory got three plates each, CD8 naive two, CD8 memory one.

The authors loaded 200 ng DNA, roughly 27,000 T cell genomes, into sorted-subset replicate PCRs. Methods used by the authors: Owing to the provision of junction-only sequences devoid of quality scores by immunoSEQ, filtering differed. Clones were read by immunoSEQ multiplex PCR, and TCRdb kept only the in-frame ones, dropping some. The V and J calls and clone size come from that table; D and trimming were worked out from the DNA. The data hold 2,500,000 or so clones, with under 95% observed a single time. Study conclusions and caveats: The authors sampled blood alone, and tissue repertoires likely differ.

V lost 5 bases, J lost 6 bases, and 5 bases stayed unmatched. The CDR3 consists of 15 residues. Germline CDR1 MDHEN, CDR2 SYDVKM. On this clone itself: Its antigen is unidentified.

V and J are TRBV28 and TRBJ2-1, with 12 bases identical to TRBD1. Material: naive CD4+ T cells from PBMCs. Subset noted: CD45RA+ positively selected. The receptor was isolated from a man aged 18 to 30 in good health. Some clones in this sample may be carry-over from other donors' samples. The CDR3 region is CASSPGTGGSNEQFF. CDR3 nucleotide sequence: TGTGCCAGCAGTCCCGGGACAGGGGGCTCCAATGAGCAGTTCTTC. Together with reference TRBV28 and TRBJ2-1, the CDR3 gives the full variable domain: DVKVTQSSRYLVKRTGEKVFLECVQDMDHENMFWYRQDPGLGLRLIYFSYDVKMKEKGDIPEGYSVSREKKERFSLILESASTNQTSMYLCASSPGTGGSNEQFFGPGTRLTVL.